These 10 T cell receptor beta chains were all obtained from the same sample, sequenced in a study of shared clonotypes between healthy human individuals. TCRdb's table, derived via immunoSEQ multiplex PCR, lists solely in-frame clones and lacks some. The sample lists hundreds of thousands of clones; less than 80% were seen once. The sequenced sample was PBMCs. These receptor sequences come from a woman aged 40 to 49 in good health. Some clones in this sample may be carry-over from other donors' samples.

The chain uses TRBV9 and TRBJ2-7; either TRBD1 or TRBD2 may fit D (5 bases each). The ends were cut back, 5 bases at V and 0 bases at J, with 24 bases in the middle. Germline CDR1 and CDR2: SGDLS and YYNGEE. The CDR3 consists of 18 residues. The DNA for the CDR3 is TGTGCCAGCAGTCAAGGGGTTGGGACGGGACCCCACTCCTACGAGCAGTACTTC. This sequence encodes CASSQGVGTGPHSYEQYF.

The gene calls are TRBV6-5 and TRBJ2-5; D possibly corresponds to TRBD2 (5 bases). The DNA end is a closer match to TRBJ2-7, so the J assignment may be wrong. CDR3 length: 13 amino acids. Looked up from germline, CDR1 is MNHEY and CDR2 is SVGAGI. CDR3 nucleotides: TGTGCCAGCAGGAACCCGGACGGGGACGAGCAGTACTTC. Protein product: CASRNPDGDEQYF.

Of note for this clone: A much larger clone lies one base from this, so it may be a read error. The chain has TRBV30 and TRBJ1-2, with TRBD1 identical over 9 bases. The trim removed 2 bases at V and 4 bases at J, leaving 5 bases unmatched. Germline loops: CDR1 GTSNPN, CDR2 SVGIG (reference sequence). The CDR3 sequence is 14 residues long. In DNA, the CDR3 is TGTGCCTGGAGTTTGACAGGGGGGACCTATGGCTACACCTTC. It codes for CAWSLTGGTYGYTF.

This clone was recorded at least ten times. The identical CDR3 is also encoded by other nucleotide sequences in the sample. V gene TRBV30 combines with J gene TRBJ1-2; 12 bases align to TRBD1. Germline-derived CDR1 and CDR2 are GTSNPN and SVGIG (reference sequence). V trimming: 0 bases; J trimming: 8 bases; junction bases outside the gene matches: 7. The CDR3 runs to 15 residues. Written as DNA, the CDR3 is TGTGCCTGGAGTGTACTGGGACAGGGGGCGGGAGGCTACACCTTC. Amino acid sequence: CAWSVLGQGAGGYTF.

The chain couples TRBV5-1 to TRBJ1-5, with 7 bases lining up with TRBD1. The CDR3 is 14 amino acids. Per germline, CDR1 SGHRS and CDR2 YFSETQ. V shed 3 bases, J shed 4 bases, and the junction held 4 bases outside the gene matches. The CDR3 coding sequence is TGCGCCAGCAGCTCGGACAGGATGAATCAGCCCCAGCATTTT. Residues: CASSSDRMNQPQHF.

The chain has TRBV7-9 and TRBJ1-3; unclear D gene. The V end lost 5 bases, the J end lost 3 bases, and 8 bases lay between the germline ends. This CDR3 is built from 13 residues. CDR1 SEHNR and CDR2 FQNEAQ come from the germline V gene (reference sequence). CDR3 DNA: TGTGCCAGCAGCGAAACGGGTGGAAACACCATATATTTT. It is translated as CASSETGGNTIYF.

This clone was found many times. The V gene is TRBV2, the J gene TRBJ2-5; D is possibly TRBD2 (6 bases). Germline loops: CDR1 SNHLY, CDR2 FYNNEI. The CDR3 is 15 amino acids. V was trimmed by 9 bases and J by 4 bases, leaving 21 bases between them. CDR3 DNA sequence: TGTGCCAGTAGGGAGGACGCAGGAGGGGCAGAGACCCAGTACTTC. The encoded protein is CASREDAGGAETQYF.

The chain is built from TRBV19 and TRBJ1-2; a possible D gene is TRBD1 (6 bases). V lost 6 bases and J 7 bases, leaving 21 bases between the germline ends. Germline V gives CDR1 LNHDA, CDR2 SQIVND (reference sequence). The CDR3 totals 15 residues. Here the CDR3 DNA reads TGTGCCAGTAGGGATACAGGGTCGGGGCCGGCTGGCTACACCTTC. It codes for CASRDTGSGPAGYTF.

This clone was counted a single time. The chain joins TRBV18 to TRBJ2-1, with TRBD2 matching 10 bases. The V segment lost 3 bases and the J segment 10 bases; nucleotides outside the gene matches: 9. Germline V gene data show CDR1 as KGHSH and CDR2 as LQKENI. The CDR3 consists of 15 residues. Here the CDR3 DNA reads TGTGCCAGCTCACCGCAGCGGGAGGGCATGGCGGAGCAGTTCTTC. Protein: CASSPQREGMAEQFF.

This chain connects TRBV25-1 to TRBJ2-2; 10 bases line up with TRBD1. The length of the CDR3 is 13 residues. CDR1 is MGHDK, CDR2 SYGVNS, per germline. The ends lost 6 bases at V and 6 bases at J; junction bases unmatched: 1. The CDR3 coding sequence is TGTGCCAGCAGAGGGACAGGGGCCGGGGAGCTGTTTTTT. This encodes CASRGTGAGELFF.